The present entry profiles one T cell receptor beta chain with its context. The participants were between roughly 18 and 89 years old and came from under 25 US areas. This sample stems from a study of blood T cell repertoires in COVID-19. Study information: The United States, Italy and Spain supplied acute and convalescent COVID-19 samples. PBMCs, B-cell-depleted T cells, or T cells were the source of the cDNA or gDNA that made up the material.

The CDR3 has 13 amino acids. Trimming left V 5 bases short and J 7 bases short, with 11 bases between. In the original workflow: Reference gene primer amplification gave estimated nucleated cell counts. Here immunoSEQ multiplex PCR was the method, and the copy in TCRdb shows in-frame clones only, minus some. That table supplies the V and J calls and clone size; D and trimming were determined from the DNA. Among almost 250,000 clones listed, roughly 85% were seen once. Source material: PBMCs or T cells enriched from blood (not recorded which). This chain uses TRBV12-3 or TRBV12-4 with TRBJ2-2; weak D call: TRBD2 (6 bases). This receptor was obtained from a woman aged 50 to 60 with acute COVID-19. The CDR3 DNA sequence: TGTGCCAGCAGTCGGCTGGGGGGCGGGGAGCTGTTTTTT. Translation: CASSRLGGGELFF.